Following are 29 T cell receptor beta chains from one sample sequenced in a study of CD4 T cells in relation to SARS-CoV-2 and coronaviruses. No antigen has been identified for these receptors. CD4+ T cells from unexposed donors were obtained before the COVID-19 pandemic (2011-2018). The cells were cultured for 9 to 11 days before CD4+ T cells were isolated. Clones were read by immunoSEQ multiplex PCR, and TCRdb kept only the in-frame ones, dropping some. The sample lists 20,000 to 30,000 clones; over 60% were seen once. The specimen was CD4+ T cells from PBMCs, cultured in vitro. These receptors were taken from a human donor in good health.

V is TRBV2 and J is TRBJ2-3, with no clear D. V was trimmed by 1 base and J by 4 bases, leaving 3 bases between them. The CDR3 runs to 12 residues. The germline V gene has CDR1 SNHLY and CDR2 FYNNEI. Here the CDR3 reads CASSEGADTQYF. CDR3 nucleotide sequence: TGTGCCAGCAGTGAAGGGGCAGATACGCAGTATTTT.

This chain's CDR3 is CAVEGSYNEQFF. The CDR3 bases are TGTGCAGTAGAGGGCTCCTACAATGAGCAGTTCTTC. The chain recombines TRBV19 with TRBJ2-1, with D perhaps TRBD2 (5 bases). Germline V gene sequence: CDR1 LNHDA, CDR2 SQIVND (reference sequence). This CDR3 spans 12 amino acids.

The chain employs TRBV27 and TRBJ1-5, with 7 bases identical to TRBD1. V shed 3 bases, J shed 8 bases, and the junction held 7 bases outside the gene matches. The germline CDR1 and CDR2 sequences are MNHEY and SMNVEV (reference sequence). The CDR3 loop spans 14 amino acids. CDR3 sequence: CASSFRQGREPQHF. CDR3 in DNA: TGTGCCAGCAGTTTCCGACAGGGCAGGGAGCCCCAGCATTTT.

This clone occurred a few times. This rearrangement joins TRBV18 to TRBJ2-1; D gene unclear. Between the trimmed V and J ends, which lost 5 bases and 1 base, there was a span of 15 bases. CDR1 and CDR2 from the germline V gene are KGHSH and LQKENI. This CDR3 contains 16 residues. In nucleotides, the CDR3 is TGTGCCAGCTCAGCCCTAGAGGACCGGTCCTACAATGAGCAGTTCTTC. This sequence encodes CASSALEDRSYNEQFF.

This chain joins TRBV11-1 and TRBJ2-5; a weak D match, TRBD1 (5 bases). CDR1 SGHAT and CDR2 FQDESV come from the germline V gene (reference sequence). This CDR3 has 13 residues. The V gene lost 5 bases and the J gene lost 5 bases, with 12 bases spanning the gap. The DNA of the CDR3 is TGTGCCAGCAGCCTAGGGGTTCGGGAGACCCAGTACTTC. Encoded protein: CASSLGVRETQYF.

This clone was counted a few times. The chain combines TRBV7-2 with TRBJ1-1; 8 bases fit TRBD1. CDR3 length: 14 residues. In germline, CDR1 is SGHTA, CDR2 FQGNSA. The V gene end was trimmed by 5 bases and the J gene end by 8 bases; junction bases not matched to a gene: 10. CDR3 loop: CASSPRTTGGEAFF. In nucleotides, the CDR3 is TGTGCCAGCAGCCCACGTACAACAGGGGGAGAAGCTTTCTTT.

This clone was found a few times. The V call is TRBV29-1, the J call TRBJ1-5; D may be TRBD1 (6 bases). This CDR3 comprises 12 residues. V dropped 6 bases and J dropped 9 bases, with 15 bases sitting between them. The V gene's germline CDR1 is SQVTM and CDR2 ANQGSEA. The CDR3 sequence is CSVQEGGLPQHF. Here the CDR3 DNA reads TGCAGCGTCCAAGAGGGGGGTCTGCCCCAGCATTTT.

The chain employs TRBV7-2 and TRBJ2-1; 8 bases agree with TRBD2. With V trimmed by 5 bases and J by 3 bases, 6 bases remained unmatched. The germline CDR1 and CDR2 sequences are SGHTA and FQGNSA. CDR3 size: 15 residues. The CDR3 nucleotides are TGTGCCAGCAGCCTGAACAGCGGGAGCTACAATGAGCAGTTCTTC. Amino acid sequence: CASSLNSGSYNEQFF.

The gene calls are TRBV2 and TRBJ1-2; 9 positions agree with TRBD1. The length of the CDR3 is 17 residues. Germline lookup yields CDR1 SNHLY and CDR2 FYNNEI. V trimming: 6 bases; J trimming: 1 base; junction bases outside the gene matches: 12. In nucleotides, the CDR3 is TGTGCCAGCAGCGGATCCGGGACAGGGACGAATAACTATGGCTACACCTTC. This translates into CASSGSGTGTNNYGYTF.

The CDR3 DNA reads TGTGCCAGTAGTATAGGGGGGGGCTTTGAGCAGTACTTC. Protein product: CASSIGGGFEQYF. The chain has TRBV19 and TRBJ2-7; D perhaps matches TRBD2 (7 bases). The CDR3 covers 13 residues. Trimming cost V 1 base and J 7 bases, with 11 bases left between them. Germline V gives CDR1 LNHDA, CDR2 SQIVND (reference sequence).

The chain joins TRBV5-8 to TRBJ2-2, with D perhaps matching TRBD1 (6 bases). Between the trimmed V and J ends, which lost 4 bases and 10 bases, there was a span of 23 bases. CDR1 and CDR2 (germline): SGHTS, YDEGEE. The CDR3 has 16 residues. The CDR3 loop reads CASSDGRQDWGEELFF. CDR3 sequence (DNA): TGTGCCAGCAGCGACGGACGACAGGATTGGGGCGAGGAGCTGTTTTTT.

This chain uses TRBV2 with TRBJ1-5, with D possibly being TRBD1 (5 bases). The CDR3 loop spans 15 amino acids. Germline CDR1 and CDR2: SNHLY and FYNNEI. V was clipped by 5 bases and J by 2 bases, with 13 bases between them. CDR3 amino acids: CASSPLRVGNQPQHF. The CDR3 DNA is TGTGCCAGCAGTCCCCTCAGGGTGGGCAATCAGCCCCAGCATTTT.

This chain uses TRBV7-8 with TRBJ2-5; 7 nucleotides align to TRBD1. The CDR3 covers 15 residues. From germline, CDR1 is SGHVS and CDR2 FQNEAQ. The V segment lost 2 bases and the J segment 5 bases; nucleotides outside the gene matches: 8. The CDR3 loop reads CASSLIRGNVETQYF. CDR3 nucleotides: TGTGCCAGCAGCTTAATCAGGGGGAACGTGGAGACCCAGTACTTC.

The sample holds a few counts of this clone. The V call is TRBV6-5, the J call TRBJ1-5; tentative D call: TRBD1 (5 bases). Trimming removed 5 bases from V and 7 bases from J, with 9 bases in between. The length of the CDR3 is 12 residues. Germline CDR1 is MNHEY and CDR2 is SVGAGI. As DNA, the CDR3 is TGTGCCAGCAGTCAGCAGGGCCAGCCCCAGCATTTT. Its translation is CASSQQGQPQHF.

Notes on this clone: The germline gene is not matched at one end of the junction; a read error may be the cause. The chain combines TRBV29-1 with TRBJ2-1; D may be TRBD2 (6 bases). The CDR3 is 13 amino acids. Germline CDR1 reads SQVTM; CDR2 reads ANQGSEA. The chain's CDR3 is CSVEGWGDNEQFF. The CDR3 nucleotides are TGCAGCGTCGAAGGCTGGGGGGACAATGAGCAGTTCTTC.

CDR3: CASSQWTSGTTDTQYF. The CDR3 DNA reads TGTGCCAGCAGCCAATGGACTAGCGGGACCACAGATACGCAGTATTTT. The gene calls are TRBV4-2 and TRBJ2-3, with TRBD2 matching 12 bases. Germline-derived CDR1 and CDR2 are LGHNA and YNFKEQ. CDR3 size: 16 residues. Losses at the gene ends were 2 bases for V and 2 bases for J; bases not matched to a gene: 2.

The chain couples TRBV10-3 to TRBJ2-7; 9 positions match TRBD1. Losses at the gene ends were 6 bases for V and 2 bases for J; bases not matched to a gene: 8. The CDR3 contains 15 residues. Germline V gene sequence: CDR1 ENHRY, CDR2 SYGVKD. The CDR3 region is CAIRGQGQGAYEQYF. The CDR3 nucleotides are TGTGCCATCAGGGGCCAGGGACAGGGTGCCTACGAGCAGTACTTC.

The chain's CDR3 is CASSPRNYGELFF. CDR3 bases: TGTGCCAGCAGCCCTCGAAACTACGGGGAGCTGTTTTTT. The rearrangement joins TRBV3-1 (or the pseudogene TRBV3-2) to TRBJ2-2; D gene ambiguous. In germline, CDR1 is LGHDT, CDR2 YNNKEL (reference sequence). The CDR3 sequence is 13 residues long. V dropped 4 bases and J dropped 7 bases, with 10 bases sitting between them.

The DNA for the CDR3 is TGTGCAAGTAAAGGGGGCCGGTGTAATCAGCCCCAGCATTTT. Residues: CASKGGRCNQPQHF. The chain is built from TRBV12-2 and TRBJ1-5; the table's D call of TRBD1 was not tested on the DNA. TRBV12-2 is classified as a pseudogene. This CDR3 spans 14 amino acids.

The chain recombines TRBV5-1 with TRBJ1-6; perhaps TRBD1 as D (6 bases). The CDR3 contains 18 residues. Per the germline V gene, CDR1 is SGHRS and CDR2 is YFSETQ. Trimming took off 3 bases at V and 1 base at J, with 17 bases between the two ends. CDR3 protein: CASSSLSRGRSYNSPLHF. The DNA of the CDR3 is TGCGCCAGCAGCTCCCTCAGCAGGGGAAGGTCCTATAATTCACCCCTCCACTTT.

The J gene is TRBJ2-3, the V gene TRBV18; 11 nucleotides agree with TRBD2. This CDR3 comprises 16 residues. Trimming at V came to 3 bases and at J to 2 bases, leaving 4 bases not matched to a gene. Germline loops: CDR1 KGHSH, CDR2 LQKENI. CDR3 coding DNA: TGTGCCAGCTCACCCGGACTAGCGGGCCTCACAGATACGCAGTATTTT. This sequence encodes CASSPGLAGLTDTQYF.

The J gene is TRBJ2-3, the V gene TRBV7-2; 9 nucleotides agree with TRBD2. This CDR3 region has 17 residues. Losses at the gene ends were 5 bases for V and 3 bases for J; bases not matched to a gene: 12. Germline V lookup: CDR1 SGHTA, CDR2 FQGNSA. For the CDR3, the DNA is TGTGCCAGCAGCCCCCAGGCTAGCGGGGATGGGACAGATACGCAGTATTTT. The encoded protein is CASSPQASGDGTDTQYF. Full variable domain (missing parts from reference TRBV7-2 and TRBJ2-3): GAGVSQSPSNKVTEKGKDVELRCDPISGHTALYWYRQSLGQGLEFLIYFQGNSAPDKSGLPSDRFSAERTGGSVSTLTIQRTQQEDSAVYLCASSPQASGDGTDTQYFGPGTRLTVL.

Written as DNA, the CDR3 is TGTGCCAGCAGCGTAGCTGGACAAGCCTACGAGCAGTACTTC. Its protein product is CASSVAGQAYEQYF. This rearrangement joins TRBV9 to TRBJ2-7, with D possibly TRBD1 on 5 matching bases. Trimming removed 0 bases at V and 2 bases at J, with 9 bases between. The length of the CDR3 is 14 residues. Germline CDR1 and CDR2: SGDLS and YYNGEE.

This sequence joins TRBV6-5 and TRBJ1-1, with 8 bases that match TRBD1. Germline CDR1 is MNHEY and CDR2 is SVGAGI. Trimming cost V 0 bases and J 2 bases; bases outside gene matches: 5. This CDR3 region has 16 residues. For the CDR3, the DNA is TGTGCCAGCAGTTACTCGCAGGGGGCGATAAACACTGAAGCTTTCTTT. Its translation is CASSYSQGAINTEAFF.

The rearrangement links TRBV9 to TRBJ2-5; 9 bases fit TRBD2. V shed 3 bases, J shed 5 bases, and the junction held 8 bases outside the gene matches. The CDR3 has 15 amino acids. Germline lookup yields CDR1 SGDLS and CDR2 YYNGEE. The DNA for the CDR3 is TGTGCCAGCAGCGCAACCGGGACTAGCAGGGAGACCCAGTACTTC. Translation: CASSATGTSRETQYF.

This clone was seen more than once but under ten times. V gene TRBV5-1 combines with J gene TRBJ1-1; D gene unclear. The CDR3 is 13 amino acids. V gave up 0 bases and J gave up 5 bases, with 8 bases separating them. Germline V CDR1 and CDR2: SGHRS, YFSETQ. Here the CDR3 DNA reads TGCGCCAGCAGCTTGGGCCAGAAGACTGAAGCTTTCTTT. This codes for CASSLGQKTEAFF.

The rearrangement uses TRBV7-2 and TRBJ1-2, with TRBD1 identical over 8 bases. Trimming removed 6 bases from V and 7 bases from J; junction bases left unmatched: 7. CDR3 length: 13 residues. CDR1 is SGHTA and CDR2 is FQGNSA in the germline V gene. The CDR3 DNA follows: TGTGCCAGCAGTTCGACAGGGGTCTCTGGCTACACCTTC. The encoded protein is CASSSTGVSGYTF.

This clone was seen only once. This sequence joins TRBV7-8 and TRBJ2-6; D may be TRBD1 (7 bases). Germline V gene data show CDR1 as SGHVS and CDR2 as FQNEAQ. Trimming stripped 5 bases from V and 3 bases from J, with 23 bases between. The length of the CDR3 is 19 residues. The CDR3 nucleotides read TGTGCCAGCAGCCCCAGGGGGGCGTTACAGGGATTTGGGGCCAACGTCCTGACTTTC. Protein product: CASSPRGALQGFGANVLTF.

This chain connects TRBV5-4 to TRBJ1-1; TRBD1 matches at 8 bases. The germline gives CDR1 SGHNT, CDR2 YYREEE (reference sequence). CDR3 length equals 15 residues. V shed 4 bases and J 1 base; nucleotides not matched to a gene: 6. The CDR3 region has the DNA TGTGCCAGCAGCCACCCGGACAGGGAGAACACTGAAGCTTTCTTT. It specifies CASSHPDRENTEAFF. The variable domain in full, completed from reference TRBV5-4 and TRBJ1-1, reads ETGVTQSPTHLIKTRGQQVTLRCSSQSGHNTVSWYQQALGQGPQFIFQYYREEENGRGNFPPRFSGLQFPNYSSELNVNALELDDSALYLCASSHPDRENTEAFFGQGTRLTVV.